This TCR beta chain was identified during a study of blood T cell repertoires in COVID-19. Study context: Whether acute or convalescent, the COVID-19 samples came from the United States, Italy and Spain.

Per the study methods: Amplifying reference gene primers gave estimates of nucleated cell counts. Generated by immunoSEQ multiplex PCR, the TCRdb table keeps only in-frame clones and is missing some. V, J and clone size reflect that table, while D and trimming were determined from the DNA. The table has some 200,000 clones, roughly 82% seen once. Participants were aged roughly 18 to 100 years from 24 US areas. The V end was cut by 0 bases, the J end by 6 bases, with 12 bases between. Looked up from germline, CDR1 is SGHDT and CDR2 is YYEEEE. The CDR3 totals 15 residues. Sequencing used PBMCs or T cells enriched from blood (not recorded which). The clonotype originates from a man aged 40-55 years who had recovered from COVID-19. The J gene is TRBJ1-4, the V gene TRBV5-6; D not certain. Here the CDR3 DNA reads TGTGCCAGCAGCTTGGTAGGAGGCGAGGATGAAAAACTGTTTTTT. Translated: CASSLVGGEDEKLFF. Variable domain in full (rest from reference TRBV5-6 and TRBJ1-4): DAGVTQSPTHLIKTRGQQVTLRCSPKSGHDTVSWYQQALGQGPQFIFQYYEEEERQRGNFPDRFSGHQFPNYSSELNVNALLLGDSALYLCASSLVGGEDEKLFFGSGTQLSVL.